Included here is one T cell receptor (beta chain) sequence, with context. Sequence at one end of the junction differs from germline and may be a read error. The CDR3 is 17 residues long. Germline V lookup: CDR1 SSHAT, CDR2 FNYEAQ (reference sequence). Primed by a sample-barcoded 5' primer and a J-beta primer mix, a second PCR proceeded for 7 to 11 cycles. TCRdb re-called the 5' RACE reads through MiXCR, storing one row per CDR3 protein. This table has some 1.8 million distinct CDR3 sequences, roughly two fifths appearing once. This specimen belongs to a study of blood T cells in healthy people across ages.

The sequencing sample was made of blood. The gene calls are TRBV7-7 and TRBJ2-5; 15 nucleotides align to TRBD2. The TCR originated in a human donor in good health. CDR3 amino acids: CASSPVGLAGGGETQYF. For the CDR3, the DNA is TGTGCTAGCAGCCCGGTGGGACTAGCGGGGGGCGGCGAGACCCAGTACTTC.